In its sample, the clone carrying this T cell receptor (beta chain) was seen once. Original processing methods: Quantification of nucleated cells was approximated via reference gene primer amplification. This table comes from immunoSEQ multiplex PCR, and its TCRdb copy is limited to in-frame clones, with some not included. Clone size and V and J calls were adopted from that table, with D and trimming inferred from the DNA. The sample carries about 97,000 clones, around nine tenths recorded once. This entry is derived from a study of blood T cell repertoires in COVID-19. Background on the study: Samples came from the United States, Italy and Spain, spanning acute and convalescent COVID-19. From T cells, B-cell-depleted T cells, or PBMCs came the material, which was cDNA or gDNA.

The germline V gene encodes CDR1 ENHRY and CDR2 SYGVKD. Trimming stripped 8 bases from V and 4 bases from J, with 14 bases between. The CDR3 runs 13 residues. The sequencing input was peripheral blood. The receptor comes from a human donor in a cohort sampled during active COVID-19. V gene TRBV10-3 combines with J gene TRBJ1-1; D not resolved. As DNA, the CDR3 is TGTGCCATCCGGGGTCTCACGGGCACTGAAGCTTTCTTT. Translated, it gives CAIRGLTGTEAFF.